These T cell receptor beta chains were read from a single sample in a study of blood T cells in healthy people across ages. A single record per CDR3 protein comes from TCRdb applying MiXCR to the 5' RACE reads. The sample consists of 750,000 or so distinct CDR3 sequences, roughly 25% of them appearing once. The same data also contributed to another study, on T cells of mothers and their children.

The sample was blood. The receptors were gathered from a boy under 18 in good health. CDR3s leave out the opening cysteine and the closing phenylalanine or tryptophan.

j_call v_call cdr3_aa
TRBJ1-2 TRBV28 ASSPARRFYGYT
TRBJ2-2 TRBV5-4 ASGNTGELF
TRBJ2-4 TRBV29-1 SAWGAKNIQY
TRBJ1-2 TRBV29-1 SVRQGAHGYT
TRBJ2-2 TRBV28 ASSLSRDNTGELF
TRBJ2-6 TRBV28 ASSSDTRRANVLT
TRBJ2-5 TRBV27 ASSFSGEVSQETQY
TRBJ2-7 TRBV5-1 AGSLGGDEQY
TRBJ2-5 TRBV28 ASRRLADQETQY
TRBJ2-7 TRBV29-1 SVFTSYSYEQY
TRBJ2-3 TRBV15 ATTRQGTDTQY
TRBJ2-7 TRBV5-6 ASSIGVLYEQY
TRBJ2-7 TRBV28 ASSNSGTSMSEQY
TRBJ2-5 TRBV6-1 ASIEFAGEETQY
TRBJ2-1 TRBV6-5 ASRLDRYNEQF
TRBJ2-5 TRBV20-1 SSAELTQETQY
TRBJ2-5 TRBV7-2 ASSSQAETQY
TRBJ2-5 TRBV7-6 ASSSFTSGDQLEQY
- TRBV15 ATSRATGPFYEQY
TRBJ1-2 TRBV20-1 SARVSQTYGYT
TRBJ2-7 TRBV27 ASGRREPSRAYEQY
TRBJ2-2 TRBV29-1 SVVGQGTENTGELF
TRBJ2-5 TRBV12-3/TRBV12-4 ASSPHLAGETQY
TRBJ2-3 TRBV27 ASRAGRALTDTQY
TRBJ2-1 TRBV27 ASSFFGGAFNEQF
TRBJ2-7 TRBV12-3/TRBV12-4 ASTSGTGEYEQY
TRBJ2-5 TRBV7-9 ASSLASGGEETQY
TRBJ2-3 TRBV28 ASSVPSGSSADTQY
TRBJ1-5 TRBV12-3/TRBV12-4 ASSLAERKNQPQH
TRBJ2-5 TRBV11-2 ASSSGGGGRETQY
TRBJ1-1 TRBV7-9 AEGVTEAF
TRBJ1-1 TRBV29-1 SVDPGTGETEAF
TRBJ2-7 TRBV20-1 SARKQGNLYEQY
TRBJ1-4 TRBV9 ASSDGTGGEKLF
TRBJ2-1 TRBV5-1 ASSSLRDRPYNEQF
TRBJ2-5 TRBV11-2 ASSSTQGAETQY
TRBJ1-5 TRBV19 ASAAGSGQPQH
TRBJ1-4 TRBV7-9 ASSRIGENEKLF
TRBJ1-6 TRBV2 ASSEAGGGWNSPLH
- TRBV6-6 ASTDQGLAGRETQY
TRBJ2-7 TRBV5-4 ASSLGGQGALREQY
TRBJ1-1 TRBV12-3/TRBV12-4 ASSPPAGGTEAF
TRBJ2-1 TRBV4-1 ASSPDRHYNEQF
TRBJ2-1 TRBV11-2 ASSQTQSSYNEQF
TRBJ1-3 TRBV12-3/TRBV12-4 ASSFDSPPRNTIY
- TRBV7-2 ASSAMSQGDEQY
TRBJ2-5 TRBV5-1 ASTGTSVGQETQY
TRBJ2-4 TRBV4-3 ASSQGNTGGPPY
TRBJ2-3 TRBV20-1 SAHKASTDTQY
TRBJ1-2 TRBV7-9 ASSHQGWDT
TRBJ2-7 TRBV3-1 ASSQMRQAGYEQY
TRBJ1-2 TRBV4-3 ASSRNRGEGYGYT
- TRBV5-1 ASSLEVREQF
TRBJ1-1 TRBV20-1 SARGSGTGGFITF
TRBJ2-1 TRBV20-1 SAKDPLAGGFNEQF